These 2 T cell receptor beta chains came from one sample sequenced in a study of cytomegalovirus exposure and HLA in healthy donors. This PCR relied on a set of 60 Vbeta primers and 13 Jbeta primers. Produced via immunoSEQ multiplex PCR; TCRdb's table is partial and in-frame only. The sample holds about 130,000 clones, around 74% seen once. The specimen was PBMCs. The receptors originated from a woman aged 45 to 65 in good health and CMV-seropositive.

A few counts support this clone. The V call is TRBV5-1, the J call TRBJ1-2, with 9 bases aligning to TRBD1. This CDR3 contains 14 residues. Germline V gene data show CDR1 as SGHRS and CDR2 as YFSETQ. V shed 6 bases, J shed 7 bases, and the junction held 10 bases outside the gene matches. The CDR3 protein is CASTRIQGAGGYTF. The CDR3 region has the DNA TGCGCCAGCACCCGCATACAGGGGGCGGGTGGCTACACCTTC. Full variable domain (outside the CDR3, taken from reference TRBV5-1 and TRBJ1-2): KAGVTQTPRYLIKTRGQQVTLSCSPISGHRSVSWYQQTPGQGLQFLFEYFSETQRNKGNFPGRFSGRQFSNSRSEMNVSTLELGDSALYLCASTRIQGAGGYTFGSGTRLTVV.

The V call is TRBV18, the J call TRBJ2-7, with D possibly TRBD1 on 5 matching bases. The CDR3 is made up of 13 amino acids. Deletions cut 3 bases from V and 5 bases from J, with 11 bases between. Germline CDR1 is KGHSH and CDR2 is LQKENI. CDR3 bases: TGTGCCAGCTCACCCCAGGGTATCCACGAGCAGTACTTC. This codes for CASSPQGIHEQYF.